The rows below give T cell receptor beta chains drawn from one sample of a study of blood T cell repertoires in COVID-19. Clones were sequenced by immunoSEQ multiplex PCR, and TCRdb holds only the in-frame ones, with some missing. The sample records under 200,000 clones, 84% being singletons. Sample: peripheral blood. The receptors stem from a man aged 40-50 years who had recovered from COVID-19. CDR3s include the opening cysteine and the closing phenylalanine or tryptophan. The D gene is left open where the match is weak. Clone size is not always given. Where it is, it says once, few, many or a class for expanded clones.

d_call: .; j_call: TRBJ1-1; v_call: TRBV2; clone_size: .; cdr3_nt: TGTGCCACTATAAAGCTGAACACTGAAGCTTTCTTT; cdr3_aa: CATIKLNTEAFF
d_call: .; j_call: TRBJ2-5; v_call: TRBV4-3; clone_size: .; cdr3_nt: TGCGCCAGCAGCCAAGGGGGGAGCGGAGGGGAAGAGACCCAGTACTTC; cdr3_aa: CASSQGGSGGEETQYF
d_call: TRBD2; j_call: TRBJ2-1; v_call: TRBV5-1; clone_size: once; cdr3_nt: TGCGCCAGCAGCTCCGGACTAGCGGGAGGGCCCGAAAATGAGCAGTTCTTC; cdr3_aa: CASSSGLAGGPENEQFF
d_call: .; j_call: TRBJ2-6; v_call: TRBV30; clone_size: once; cdr3_nt: TGTGCCTGGAGTCACCCCACTAGAGCGGGGGCCAACGTCCTGACTTTC; cdr3_aa: CAWSHPTRAGANVLTF
d_call: .; j_call: TRBJ1-3; v_call: TRBV29-1; clone_size: .; cdr3_nt: TGCAGCGTTGAACCCCGCCCCGGGGGCTCTGGAAACACCATATATTTT; cdr3_aa: CSVEPRPGGSGNTIYF
d_call: TRBD1; j_call: TRBJ1-1; v_call: TRBV29-1; clone_size: .; cdr3_nt: TGCAGCGTCAGGGACAGGCAGGGTACTGAAGCTTTCTTT; cdr3_aa: CSVRDRQGTEAFF
d_call: TRBD2; j_call: TRBJ2-3; v_call: TRBV5-1; clone_size: .; cdr3_nt: TGCGCCAGCAGCGCGGGACTAGCGGGAGAAGATACGCAGTATTTT; cdr3_aa: CASSAGLAGEDTQYF
d_call: TRBD2; j_call: TRBJ2-7; v_call: TRBV5-5; clone_size: .; cdr3_nt: TGTGCCAGCAGCTCGTCTTCGGGACTAGCCTCCTACGAGCAGTACTTC; cdr3_aa: CASSSSSGLASYEQYF
d_call: .; j_call: TRBJ1-2; v_call: TRBV6-6; clone_size: .; cdr3_nt: TGTGCCAGCAGCCTAGACAGGCATGGCTACACCTTC; cdr3_aa: CASSLDRHGYTF
d_call: TRBD1; j_call: TRBJ1-2; v_call: TRBV28; clone_size: .; cdr3_nt: TGTGCCAGCTGGACAGGGTCCTATGGCTACACCTTC; cdr3_aa: CASWTGSYGYTF
d_call: TRBD2; j_call: TRBJ2-3; v_call: TRBV5-6; clone_size: .; cdr3_nt: TGTGCCAGCAGCTCGGGACTAGCGGACACAGATACGCAGTATTTT; cdr3_aa: CASSSGLADTDTQYF
d_call: TRBD1; j_call: TRBJ2-7; v_call: TRBV14; clone_size: .; cdr3_nt: TGTGCCAGCAGCCAAGACAGGGGGCGCCTAGTCTACGAGCAGTACTTC; cdr3_aa: CASSQDRGRLVYEQYF